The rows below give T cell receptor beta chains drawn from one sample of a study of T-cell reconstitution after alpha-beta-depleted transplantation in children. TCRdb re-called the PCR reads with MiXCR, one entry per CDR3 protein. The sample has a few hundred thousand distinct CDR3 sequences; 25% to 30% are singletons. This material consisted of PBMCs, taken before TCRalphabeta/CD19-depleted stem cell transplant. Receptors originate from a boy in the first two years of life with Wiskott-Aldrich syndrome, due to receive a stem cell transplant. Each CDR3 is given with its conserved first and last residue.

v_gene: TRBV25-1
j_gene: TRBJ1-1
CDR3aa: CASSRDRANTEAFF

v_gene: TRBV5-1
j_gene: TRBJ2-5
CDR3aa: CASSSRLAGEEETQYF

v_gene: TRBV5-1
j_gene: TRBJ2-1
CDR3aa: CASSFGLAGNEQFF

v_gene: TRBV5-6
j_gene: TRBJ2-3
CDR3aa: CASSLPGRDTQYF

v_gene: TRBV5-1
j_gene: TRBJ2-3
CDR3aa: CASSRDNTDTQYF

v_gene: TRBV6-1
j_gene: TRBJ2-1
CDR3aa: CASSPTGGNEQFF

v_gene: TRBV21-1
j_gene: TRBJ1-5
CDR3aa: CASSTKGGSNQPQHF

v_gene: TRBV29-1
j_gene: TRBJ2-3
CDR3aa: CSVEGTSGSGTDTQYF

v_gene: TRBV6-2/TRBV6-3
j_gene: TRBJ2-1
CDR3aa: CASSYRSSGSSYNEQFF

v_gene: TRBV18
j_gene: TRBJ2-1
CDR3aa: CASSPLTFWEQFF